The clone carrying this TCR beta chain appeared a few times. Its specificity is unknown. The data belong to a study of T cells after yellow fever vaccination. Findings of the study overall: Secondary responses were weaker yet peaked faster, day 5 versus 15. Post-booster repertoires again held most primary-vaccination clones (about 95% CD4, roughly 89% CD8). Only a minor proportion of clonotypes was detected across both CD4 and CD8 compartments.

The CDR3 contains 13 residues. Germline V lookup: CDR1 KGHSH, CDR2 LQKENI. V gave up 2 bases and J gave up 4 bases, with 8 bases separating them. Production of TCR cDNA was by 5'RACE template switching, which also added a universal primer site and UMIs. TCRdb called the 5' RACE reads again in MiXCR, with one record for every CDR3 protein. The data contain 510,000 or so distinct CDR3 sequences, roughly 19% of them singletons. The V call is TRBV18, the J call TRBJ1-2; weak D call: TRBD1 (5 bases). The sequencing used PBMCs, collected 15 days after the yellow fever booster vaccination. The TCR originated in a man aged 25 to 40 who received the YFV17D yellow fever vaccine. The CDR3 protein is CASSPDRIYGYTF. DNA of the CDR3: TGTGCCAGCTCACCAGACAGAATCTATGGCTACACCTTC. The full variable domain, its missing parts supplied by reference TRBV18 and TRBJ1-2, is NAGVMQNPRHLVRRRGQEARLRCSPMKGHSHVYWYRQLPEEGLKFMVYLQKENIIDESGMPKERFSAEFPKEGPSILRIQQVVRGDSAAYFCASSPDRIYGYTFGSGTRLTVV.